This T cell receptor (beta chain) originates from a study of human T cells and chemical hapten exposure. Study findings and constraints: Patch test score rose with PT1 expanded TCRs, significant at 8, 16, 32, not 4.

TCRdb re-called the RACE reads with MiXCR, one entry per CDR3 protein. The table shows about 350,000 distinct CDR3 sequences, with about 5% occurring only once. The time point is: pre-sensitization, week 0. Treatment defined: therapeutic diphenylcyclopropenone sensitization with weekly scalp DPC. Samples of blood were obtained prior to the application of each patch test. As to this clonotype: The antigen is unknown.

This sequence was found in a woman between 18 and 29 years old with alopecia areata. Some clones in this sample may be carry-over from other donors' samples. Here the sequenced sample was whole blood, taken in connection with sensitization to the hapten diphenylcyclopropenone (DPC).

For the CDR3, the DNA is TGTGCCAGCAGTGGGCAGAGGCGCGAGCAGTACTTC. This gives the protein CASSGQRREQYF. The chain uses TRBV12-3 or TRBV12-4 and TRBJ2-7; D is unresolved. The length of the CDR3 is 12 residues. Trimming shortened V by 5 bases and J by 6 bases, and 11 bases separated the two germline ends.